This is a list of T cell receptor beta chains from one sample in a study of cytomegalovirus exposure and HLA in healthy donors. TCRdb keeps only in-frame clones here, not all; method: immunoSEQ multiplex PCR. This sample yields 150,000 to 200,000 clones, of which about 76% are seen a single time; 7.4% belongs to the top ten. Sequencing was performed on PBMCs. These receptors all stem from a male donor in good health and CMV-seropositive. The CDR3 runs from the conserved cysteine through the conserved F or W. The order of the fields is J gene, D gene, V gene, clone size, CDR3 DNA, CDR3 protein. A D gene is named only where the DNA matches it firmly. Rows give clone size only sometimes, using once, few, many, or a class for an expanded clone.

>TRBJ2-2|TRBD2|TRBV10-1|NA
TGCGCCAGCAGCGACGGGGGGGTGGACACCGGGGAGCTGTTTTTT
CASSDGGVDTGELFF
>TRBJ1-2|TRBD1|TRBV7-9|NA
TGTGCCAGCAGACTCTTCCCACAGGGGGCGGACTATGGCTACACCTTC
CASRLFPQGADYGYTF
>TRBJ2-5|NA|TRBV11-3|NA
TGTGCCAGCAGCTTATATAGCGGCCAAGAGACCCAGTACTTC
CASSLYSGQETQYF
>TRBJ1-6|NA|TRBV6-5|NA
TGTGCCAGCAGTTACGAGCCAGGGTCTAATTCACCCCTCCACTTT
CASSYEPGSNSPLHF
>TRBJ2-7|NA|TRBV15|NA
TGTGCCACCAGCAGAGTTCCGTTCGCCTACGAGCAGTACTTC
CATSRVPFAYEQYF
>TRBJ1-2|NA|TRBV30|NA
TGTGCCTGGAGTGTACACCTGGGGAGGACCTATGGCTACACCTTC
CAWSVHLGRTYGYTF
>TRBJ1-4|TRBD1|TRBV2|NA
TGTGCCAGCACATACAGGGGAGAAGGCGAAAAACTGTTTTTT
CASTYRGEGEKLFF
>TRBJ2-7|NA|TRBV4-1|NA
TGCGCCAGCAGCCCCGGGTGGGTAGACGACGAGCAGTACTTC
CASSPGWVDDEQYF
>TRBJ1-4|NA|TRBV30|NA
TGTGCCTGGAGCCTGTGGGAGATCAGTGAAAAACTGTTTTTT
CAWSLWEISEKLFF
>TRBJ2-7|NA|TRBV6-1|NA
TGTGCCAGCAGTGAAATTCGGGGGGCGACCTACGAGCAGTACTTC
CASSEIRGATYEQYF
>TRBJ1-1|NA|TRBV2|NA
TGTGCCACCCAGTGGCGGGGGACTGAAGCTTTCTTT
CATQWRGTEAFF
>TRBJ2-2|TRBD2|TRBV2|NA
TGTGCCAGCAGCTTTAGCCTAGCGGACACCGGGGAGCTGTTTTTT
CASSFSLADTGELFF
>TRBJ1-4|NA|TRBV7-9|NA
TGTGCCAGCAGCTTCGGTGCCGGGGGAACTAATGAAAAACTGTTTTTT
CASSFGAGGTNEKLFF
>TRBJ1-3|NA|TRBV5-1|few
TGCGCCAGCAGCTTCGTCCCGGGACATTCGAGGTCTGGAAACACCATATATTTT
CASSFVPGHSRSGNTIYF
>TRBJ2-7|TRBD1|TRBV2|NA
TGTGCCAGCGGACAGGGGATCTTCTACGAGCAGTACTTC
CASGQGIFYEQYF
>TRBJ1-1|NA|TRBV5-1|NA
TGCGCCAGCGCAACCTCCGCCAGCACTGAAGCTTTCTTT
CASATSASTEAFF
>TRBJ2-7|NA|TRBV6-1|NA
TGTGCCAGCAGTGTGTCCTTACCCACTTACGAGCAGTACTTC
CASSVSLPTYEQYF
>TRBJ1-2|NA|TRBV27|NA
TGTGCCAGCAGTTTATATGGGGGGGGCAGCTGGGCTGGCTACACCTTC
CASSLYGGGSWAGYTF
>TRBJ2-7|TRBD1|TRBV27|NA
TGTGCCAGCAGTTTAACAGGGGGAGCTCGGTACGAGCAGTACTTC
CASSLTGGARYEQYF
>TRBJ2-1|TRBD2|TRBV6-1|NA
TGTGCCAGCAGTGAGGGACTAGCGGGGGGAAATGAGCAGTTCTTC
CASSEGLAGGNEQFF
>TRBJ1-1|TRBD1|TRBV2|NA
TGTGCCAGCGGGGACAGGGGTGGGAACACTGAAGCTTTCTTT
CASGDRGGNTEAFF
>TRBJ1-2|TRBD1|TRBV11-1|NA
TGTGCCAGCAGCTTGGACAGGGGTCGGGGCTACACCTTC
CASSLDRGRGYTF
>TRBJ2-1|NA|TRBV7-9|NA
TGTGCCAGCAGCTTAATACTAGCTGAGCAGTTCTTC
CASSLILAEQFF
>TRBJ2-3|NA|TRBV6-4|NA
TGTGCCAGCAGTGGCGGGGCGAGCACAGATACGCAGTATTTT
CASSGGASTDTQYF
>TRBJ2-1|TRBD1|TRBV6-1|few
TGTGCCAGCAGCCGACTGGACAGGGGACTTAATGAGCAGTTCTTC
CASSRLDRGLNEQFF
>TRBJ1-6|TRBD1|TRBV27|NA
TGTGCCAGCGAAGATTTAAGGGACAGGGATAGGCCCCTCCACTTT
CASEDLRDRDRPLHF
>TRBJ2-1|TRBD2|TRBV19|NA
TGTGCCAGTAGTACAGGACTAGCGGGGGGCCGTGAGCAGTTCTTC
CASSTGLAGGREQFF
>TRBJ1-1|NA|TRBV5-4|NA
TGTGCCAGCAGCTTTCCCTTCGGGTCGGAAGCTTTCTTT
CASSFPFGSEAFF
>TRBJ2-3|NA|TRBV11-2|NA
TGTGCCAGCAGCTGGCGCACAGATACGCAGTATTTT
CASSWRTDTQYF
>TRBJ1-2|NA|TRBV27|NA
TGTGCCAGCAGTTTATCGGGGGGGCTCTATGGCTACACCTTC
CASSLSGGLYGYTF
>TRBJ2-1|TRBD1|TRBV19|few
TGTGCCAGTAGTATACTCACGCCGGGACAGGGGTTTAACTACAATGAGCAGTTCTTC
CASSILTPGQGFNYNEQFF
>TRBJ2-3|TRBD2|TRBV7-2|once
TGTGCCAGCAGCCCTACTAGCGGGGGTGATACGCAGTATTTT
CASSPTSGGDTQYF
>TRBJ2-2|NA|TRBV5-4|NA
TGTGCCAGCAGCCGGACGGGAGAGACCGGGGAGCTGTTTTTT
CASSRTGETGELFF
>TRBJ1-1|NA|TRBV19|NA
TGTGCCAGTAGCTGGGAGGCTGAAGCTTTCTTT
CASSWEAEAFF
>TRBJ2-2|NA|TRBV9|NA
TGTGCCAGCTCCTTAGGGGGAGGGACCGGGGAGCTGTTTTTT
CASSLGGGTGELFF
>TRBJ2-7|TRBD2|TRBV4-1|few
TGCGCCAGCAGCCCAGTAGCGGGGGGTTCCTACGAGCAGTACTTC
CASSPVAGGSYEQYF
>TRBJ2-3|TRBD1|TRBV27|NA
TGTGCCAGCAGTACTCGGACAGGGTTACAAGATACGCAGTATTTT
CASSTRTGLQDTQYF
>TRBJ1-4|NA|TRBV7-8|NA
TGTGCCAGCAGCTTACGGTATAATGAAAAACTGTTTTTT
CASSLRYNEKLFF
>TRBJ1-1|NA|TRBV5-6|NA
TGTGCCAGCAGCTTGTGGGGGCGCGACACTGAAGCTTTCTTT
CASSLWGRDTEAFF
>TRBJ2-3|TRBD2|TRBV5-8|NA
TGTGCCAGCAGCTTGAAGGGACTAGATAGCACAGATACGCAGTATTTT
CASSLKGLDSTDTQYF
>TRBJ2-7|TRBD1|TRBV27|NA
TGTGCCAGCAGTTTGGGGCCGGGACAGGGAGGTTACGAGCAGTACTTC
CASSLGPGQGGYEQYF
>TRBJ2-2|TRBD1|TRBV4-1|NA
TGCGCCAGCAGCCACCCCGACAGGGGGTATAACACCGGGGAGCTGTTTTTT
CASSHPDRGYNTGELFF
>TRBJ2-4|NA|TRBV2|once
TGTGCCAGCAGTGAACGGGGGGACATAGCCAAAAACATTCAGTACTTC
CASSERGDIAKNIQYF
>TRBJ2-3|TRBD1|TRBV7-3|NA
TGTGCCAGCAGCTCGACAGGGGGCGAAGATACGCAGTATTTT
CASSSTGGEDTQYF
>TRBJ1-5|NA|TRBV9|NA
TGTGCCAGCAGCCCCCAAGGGGGTATAGGGCAGCCCCAGCATTTT
CASSPQGGIGQPQHF
>TRBJ2-7|NA|TRBV15|NA
TGTGCCACCAGCAGTATACTGTTACTAGGAGGCTACGAGCAGTACTTC
CATSSILLLGGYEQYF
>TRBJ2-1|TRBD1|TRBV7-9|NA
TGTGCCAGCAGCACTACGGGACAGGATGGAGGCAATGAGCAGTTCTTC
CASSTTGQDGGNEQFF
>TRBJ2-5|TRBD2|TRBV7-9|NA
TGTGCCAGCAGCTTAGTGGGTGCGTCAGGGAGGGGAGAGACCCAGTACTTC
CASSLVGASGRGETQYF
>TRBJ2-5|NA|TRBV19|NA
TGTGCCAGTAGTTTTGAGTCCACGAGGGAGACCCAGTACTTC
CASSFESTRETQYF